This T cell receptor beta chain originates from a study of human T cells and chemical hapten exposure. Study-wide points: Patch test scores rose with PT1 expanded TCR counts, a positive correlation.

TCRdb reprocessed the RACE reads with MiXCR, giving one entry per CDR3 protein. The sample carries 35,000 to 50,000 distinct CDR3 sequences, 8.5% to 10% recorded once. This CDR3 region has 14 residues. Germline values: CDR1 SGHRS, CDR2 YFSETQ. V was pared by 5 bases and J by 0 bases, with 10 bases between. Indicated time point: patch test 2, 6 weeks after DPC sensitization. Treatment reported: therapeutic diphenylcyclopropenone sensitization with weekly scalp DPC. Unfractionated whole blood was the source of the extracted total RNA. Blood collection took place prior to placing each patch test. With respect to this clonotype: The antigen is not known.

This clonotype originated in a woman aged 25-40 years with alopecia areata. Some clones in this sample may be carry-over from other donors' samples. The chain recombines TRBV5-1 with TRBJ2-3; D is unclear. Material: whole blood, obtained in connection with sensitization to the hapten diphenylcyclopropenone (DPC). The CDR3 region is CASRESPSTDTQYF. In DNA form, the CDR3 reads TGCGCCAGCAGGGAGTCACCTAGCACAGATACGCAGTATTTT.